This T cell receptor beta chain was identified in a study of vaccination effects on CD4 cells after COVID-19. Study in general: ViraFEST assay sequencing came after antigen-specific CD4+ T cells were expanded with viral peptide pools.

The authors isolated CD4+ T cells after less than eleven days of culture. Nucleocapsid antibody tests were negative, and the vaccine recipients had no prior SARS-CoV-2 infection. Half-medium changes using IL-2 medium occurred on days 3 and 7. CDR1 is MNHEY, CDR2 SVGAGI, per germline. Trimming took 8 bases from V and 0 from J, leaving 10 bases between them. The CDR3 loop spans 13 amino acids. As for this clone: Its cognate antigen is unknown.

Method: immunoSEQ multiplex PCR; TCRdb's copy keeps in-frame clones and lacks some. The sample contains 37,000 or so clones, about 70% of which appear only once. Study-level results: There was marked clonal contraction among infection- and vaccine-induced clones late after vaccination.

The TCR was taken from a human donor who received a COVID-19 vaccine. Sequenced material: CD4+ T cells from PBMCs cultured without peptide, taken before COVID-19 vaccination. V usage is TRBV6-5 and J usage is TRBJ2-5, with D tentatively TRBD1 (5 bases). This CDR3 reads CASSRQYQETQYF. Written as DNA, the CDR3 is TGTGCCAGCTCGAGACAGTACCAAGAGACCCAGTACTTC.